The 23 T cell receptor beta chains reported below all come from one sample, sequenced in a study of cytomegalovirus exposure and HLA in healthy donors. Vbeta (60) and Jbeta (13) primers were used in the PCR. Measured with immunoSEQ multiplex PCR; TCRdb has only the in-frame clones, and not every one. Of 100,000 to 150,000 clones listed, more than 65% were seen once; the top ten hold under 3.5%. Sequences were obtained from PBMCs. Receptors were obtained from a man over 45 in good health and CMV-seronegative.

This clone has just a few counts. V usage is TRBV5-1 and J usage is TRBJ1-1; 7 bases line up with TRBD1. Germline CDR1 is SGHRS and CDR2 is YFSETQ. This CDR3 region has 15 residues. The V gene end was trimmed by 5 bases and the J gene end by 3 bases; junction bases not matched to a gene: 10. CDR3 DNA: TGCGCCAGCAGAGCTACCGGGACAGCTCACACTGAAGCTTTCTTT. Residues: CASRATGTAHTEAFF.

This chain links TRBV5-6 with TRBJ1-1; weak D call: TRBD1 (6 bases). Germline values: CDR1 SGHDT, CDR2 YYEEEE. This CDR3 region has 16 residues. The V and J ends lost 2 bases and 4 bases respectively, with 18 bases between them. CDR3 coding DNA: TGTGCCAGCAGCTTACTGGGGGCGAGGGTTCTCACTGAAGCTTTCTTT. Its translation is CASSLLGARVLTEAFF.

The chain employs TRBV29-1 and TRBJ2-1, with D perhaps TRBD2 (7 bases). CDR1 and CDR2 (germline): SQVTM, ANQGSEA. V lost 2 bases, J lost 1 base, and 15 bases lay in between. The CDR3 runs to 16 residues. The CDR3 loop is CSVELGGPRSYNEQFF. CDR3 coding DNA: TGCAGCGTTGAACTGGGGGGGCCAAGATCCTACAATGAGCAGTTCTTC.

This sequence joins TRBV5-6 and TRBJ2-5; 11 nucleotides align to TRBD1. Germline lookup yields CDR1 SGHDT and CDR2 YYEEEE. This CDR3 is built from 18 residues. Trimming at V came to 3 bases and at J to 3 bases, leaving 13 bases not matched to a gene. The CDR3 region has the DNA TGTGCCAGCAGCTATGGACAGGGGGCGCGAAACTTCGAAGAGACCCAGTACTTC. Its translation: CASSYGQGARNFEETQYF.

The chain uses TRBV4-1 and TRBJ2-2; D may be TRBD2 (6 bases). From germline, CDR1 is MGHRA and CDR2 YSYEKL. This CDR3 spans 16 amino acids. V was trimmed by 0 bases and J by 5 bases, leaving 13 bases between them. Here the CDR3 DNA reads TGCGCCAGCAGCCAAGAACCGGGACTTCGAACCGGGGAGCTGTTTTTT. The encoded protein is CASSQEPGLRTGELFF.

The DNA for the CDR3 is TGCGCCAGCAGCTTCCAGGGAAGCTCCTACGAGCAGTACTTC. Translating gives CASSFQGSSYEQYF. V gene TRBV5-1 combines with J gene TRBJ2-7, with D tentatively TRBD1 (5 bases). V lost 2 bases, J lost 0 bases, and 9 bases lay in between. The CDR3 sequence is 14 residues long. From germline, CDR1 is SGHRS and CDR2 YFSETQ. The variable domain in full, with the rest retrieved from reference TRBV5-1 and TRBJ2-7, is KAGVTQTPRYLIKTRGQQVTLSCSPISGHRSVSWYQQTPGQGLQFLFEYFSETQRNKGNFPGRFSGRQFSNSRSEMNVSTLELGDSALYLCASSFQGSSYEQYFGPGTRLTVT.

This sequence joins TRBV11-3 and TRBJ2-1, with D maybe TRBD2 (5 bases). V was trimmed by 4 bases and J by 10 bases, leaving 14 bases between them. The germline CDR1 and CDR2 sequences are SGHNT and YENEEA. The CDR3 is 13 amino acids. The CDR3 DNA follows: TGTGCCAGCAGCTCTATAACTAGATCCGAGCAGTTCTTC. Its translation is CASSSITRSEQFF.

The chain recombines TRBV18 with TRBJ1-2; 7 nucleotides line up with TRBD1. Per germline, CDR1 KGHSH and CDR2 LQKENI. V shed 2 bases and J 4 bases; nucleotides not matched to a gene: 7. The CDR3 totals 15 residues. The CDR3 protein is CASSPNAGTAYGYTF. For the CDR3, the DNA is TGTGCCAGCTCACCAAACGCCGGGACAGCCTATGGCTACACCTTC. The full variable domain, in which reference TRBV18 and TRBJ1-2 provide the parts outside the CDR3, is NAGVMQNPRHLVRRRGQEARLRCSPMKGHSHVYWYRQLPEEGLKFMVYLQKENIIDESGMPKERFSAEFPKEGPSILRIQQVVRGDSAAYFCASSPNAGTAYGYTFGSGTRLTVV.

The chain combines TRBV7-6 with TRBJ2-5; tentative D call: TRBD2 (5 bases). The end of the DNA fits TRBJ2-7 better, so the J call may be wrong. The CDR3 has 16 residues. Germline assignment: CDR1 SGHVS and CDR2 FNYEAQ. CDR3 sequence reads: CASSLTRPEGSYEQYF. CDR3 coding DNA: TGTGCCAGCAGCCTGACCAGGCCCGAGGGATCCTACGAGCAGTACTTC.

The chain joins TRBV20-1 to TRBJ1-1; D is undetermined. Germline V CDR1 and CDR2: DFQATT, SNEGSKA (reference sequence). The CDR3 covers 11 residues. V dropped 3 bases and J dropped 12 bases, with 14 bases sitting between them. The CDR3 DNA is TGCAGTGCTAGGCTGCCGACGGGATCTTTCTTT. It specifies CSARLPTGSFF.

The J gene is TRBJ1-5, the V gene TRBV6-6, with D hard to call. The CDR3 extends over 15 amino acids. Germline V gene data show CDR1 as MNHNY and CDR2 as SVGAGI (reference sequence). Trimming shortened V by 6 bases and J by 4 bases, and 16 bases separated the two germline ends. CDR3 residues: CASSERATGNQPQHF. DNA for the CDR3: TGTGCCAGCAGCGAAAGGGCGACGGGAAATCAGCCCCAGCATTTT.

This clone was observed a single time. The rearrangement uses TRBV4-2 and TRBJ2-1; a possible D gene is TRBD1 (6 bases). Germline CDR1 reads LGHNA; CDR2 reads YNFKEQ. This CDR3 comprises 16 residues. V gave up 1 base and J gave up 0 bases, with 10 bases separating them. The CDR3 DNA follows: TGTGCCAGCAGCCAAGCTACAGGGATCTCCTACAATGAGCAGTTCTTC. Its translation is CASSQATGISYNEQFF.

This clone is a singleton in its sample. This chain links TRBV6-5 with TRBJ1-6; 8 bases match TRBD1. From germline, CDR1 is MNHEY and CDR2 SVGAGI. The CDR3 spans 14 residues. J gave up 6 bases and V 2 bases, and 0 bases lay outside the gene matches. This chain's CDR3 is CASSYDRGNSPLHF. The CDR3 DNA sequence: TGTGCCAGCAGTTACGACAGGGGTAATTCACCCCTCCACTTT.

The chain joins TRBV5-1 to TRBJ2-7, with 7 bases aligning to TRBD1. This CDR3 comprises 14 residues. Per the germline V gene, CDR1 is SGHRS and CDR2 is YFSETQ. V dropped 2 bases and J dropped 4; count of bases not matched to a gene: 6. CDR3 amino acids: CASSLDRAVYEQYF. The CDR3 DNA reads as TGCGCCAGCAGCTTAGACAGGGCCGTTTACGAGCAGTACTTC.

The chain employs TRBV11-2 and TRBJ1-1, with D maybe TRBD1 (5 bases). Germline V gene lookup returns CDR1 SGHAT and CDR2 FQNNGV. The V end lost 3 bases, the J end lost 5 bases, and 13 bases lay between the germline ends. CDR3 length equals 14 residues. The CDR3: CASSFTREGTEAFF. In nucleotides, the CDR3 is TGTGCCAGCAGCTTCACCAGGGAAGGAACTGAAGCTTTCTTT.

This sequence joins TRBV28 and TRBJ2-5; TRBD2 is a possible D gene (7 bases). The germline V gene has CDR1 MDHEN and CDR2 SYDVKM. CDR3 length equals 16 residues. V gave up 2 bases and J gave up 8 bases, with 21 bases separating them. The DNA of the CDR3 is TGTGCCAGCAGTTTAGGCCCACAAAGGGGGGGGAGTACCCAGTACTTC. It encodes CASSLGPQRGGSTQYF.

The CDR3 sequence is CASSFGDTEAFF. The CDR3 DNA follows: TGTGCCAGCAGCTTCGGGGACACTGAAGCTTTCTTT. The gene calls are TRBV11-3 and TRBJ1-1; D is uncertain. Trimming pared 3 bases from V and 3 bases from J, leaving 5 bases between. Per the germline V gene, CDR1 is SGHNT and CDR2 is YENEEA. CDR3 length: 12 amino acids.

The chain joins TRBV7-6 to TRBJ2-5; D unclear. Germline values: CDR1 SGHVS, CDR2 FNYEAQ. V lost 2 bases, J lost 4 bases, and 5 bases lay in between. This CDR3 spans 12 amino acids. Written as DNA, the CDR3 is TGTGCCAGCAGCTTAACACCAGAGACCCAGTACTTC. As protein: CASSLTPETQYF.

On this clone: The junction shows a germline mismatch at one end, possibly a read error. The J gene is TRBJ2-1, the V gene TRBV7-2; TRBD2 matches 13 bases. This CDR3 contains 16 residues. Germline CDR1 is SGHTA and CDR2 is FQGNSA. The CDR3 protein is CASSLAGTSGVNEQFF. As DNA, the CDR3 is TGTGCCAGCAGCCTAGCCGGGACTAGCGGGGTAAATGAGCAGTTCTTC.

The V call is TRBV5-4, the J call TRBJ2-7, with 10 bases lining up with TRBD2. The CDR3 length is 15 residues. CDR1 and CDR2 from the germline V gene are SGHNT and YYREEE (reference sequence). Trimming at V came to 4 bases and at J to 0 bases, leaving 4 bases not matched to a gene. CDR3 coding DNA: TGTGCCAGCAGCCTACTAGCGGGGCACTCCTACGAGCAGTACTTC. Its translation: CASSLLAGHSYEQYF.

This sequence joins TRBV9 and TRBJ2-5, with 9 bases identical to TRBD2. The CDR3 totals 14 residues. The V and J ends lost 6 bases and 2 bases, in that order; junction bases with no gene match: 5. The germline V gene has CDR1 SGDLS and CDR2 YYNGEE. Written as DNA, the CDR3 is TGTGCCAGCAATCCAGCGGGGGGACAAGAGACCCAGTACTTC. This gives the protein CASNPAGGQETQYF.

The chain combines TRBV7-9 with TRBJ1-4; maybe TRBD1 (6 bases). V was cut by 3 bases and J by 4 bases, with 9 bases left in between. This CDR3 has 14 amino acids. Per the germline V gene, CDR1 is SEHNR and CDR2 is FQNEAQ (reference sequence). The CDR3 DNA follows: TGTGCCAGCAGCTTCGGACAGCTTAATGAAAAACTGTTTTTT. Translated, it gives CASSFGQLNEKLFF.

V gene TRBV6-5 combines with J gene TRBJ1-2; the D gene is possibly TRBD1 (5 bases). The CDR3 runs 14 residues. V was clipped by 5 bases and J by 1 base, with 11 bases between them. Germline V gene sequence: CDR1 MNHEY, CDR2 SVGAGI. The CDR3 sequence: CASSKRGFNYGYTF. The DNA of the CDR3 is TGTGCCAGCAGTAAAAGGGGCTTTAACTATGGCTACACCTTC.